The following is a T cell receptor (beta chain) sequence with its context. V was clipped by 1 base and J by 3 bases, with 7 bases between them. The CDR3 consists of 14 residues. The germline V gene has CDR1 SGHTA and CDR2 FQGNSA. This sample was taken from a study of blood T cell repertoires in COVID-19. Authors' analysis steps: Nucleated cell counts were estimated from reference gene primer amplification. The table came from immunoSEQ multiplex PCR; TCRdb's copy has only in-frame clones and leaves some out. The D gene and trimming were derived from the DNA, and the V and J assignments and clone size from that table. Of about 170,000 clones in the sample, 80% to 90% were seen once.

The sequenced material came from PBMCs or T cells enriched from blood (not recorded which). The chain carries TRBV7-2 and TRBJ1-5; D not certain. This TCR derives from a woman in her forties or fifties in a cohort exposed to, infected with or recovered from COVID-19 (not recorded which). DNA for the CDR3: TGTGCCAGCAGCTTAGGAGCGGACAATCAGCCCCAGCATTTT. This translates into CASSLGADNQPQHF.